These T cell receptor beta chains were read from a single sample in a study of CD8 T cells in ankylosing spondylitis. TCRdb re-derived calls from the 5' RACE reads in MiXCR, one entry per CDR3 protein. The sample holds 450,000 to 550,000 distinct CDR3 sequences; roughly 5.2% are singletons and the top ten take under 4.5%. The material sequenced was blood, either unsorted or a sorted T cell fraction (not recorded which). The origin of the receptors is a male donor with ankylosing spondylitis. Both conserved end residues are trimmed from each CDR3. The order of the fields is J gene, CDR3 length, V gene, clone size, CDR3 protein. Only part of the rows carry a size: once, few, many, or a class if the clone is expanded.

>TRBJ2-7|12|TRBV9|few
ASSVEDYSYEQY
>TRBJ2-7|13|TRBV28|many
ASSLGVGGSYEQY
>TRBJ2-5|12|TRBV5-1|NA
ASSLGEGTETQY
>TRBJ2-5|12|TRBV5-1|few
ASSGGQNQETQY
>TRBJ2-1|14|TRBV12-3/TRBV12-4|many
ASSFFSSGPNSEQF
>TRBJ1-2|13|TRBV5-5|many
ASSLSYGSDYGYT
>TRBJ2-1|13|TRBV28|NA
ASSEGGIYRNEQF
>TRBJ1-6|10|TRBV7-8|many
ASSWANSPLH
>TRBJ2-1|13|TRBV5-1|NA
ASSLTAGSYNEQF
>TRBJ2-3|14|TRBV5-1|many
ASSLYGGTSTDTQY
>TRBJ2-2|14|TRBV18|many
ASSPVTAPNTGELF
>TRBJ1-2|11|TRBV4-2|NA
ARGPGLTYGYT
>TRBJ2-7|12|TRBV5-1|NA
ASRDRGRGYEQY
>TRBJ1-1|12|TRBV12-3/TRBV12-4|many
ASRTGGMNTEAF
>TRBJ2-5|12|TRBV2|few
ASSDWRPGETQY
>TRBJ2-1|12|TRBV20-1|NA
SARDRPWFDEQF
>TRBJ2-6|16|TRBV12-3/TRBV12-4|NA
ASILWGQIRSGANVLT
>TRBJ1-6|12|TRBV7-2|few
ASSTNRGQGPLH
>TRBJ2-3|12|TRBV4-2|many
ASSDSRSTDTQY
>TRBJ1-1|13|TRBV4-3|many
ASSPSRAGGTEAF
>TRBJ2-7|12|TRBV7-2|many
ASSVLAGEYEQY
>TRBJ2-7|10|TRBV20-1|many
SASGWPYEQY
>TRBJ2-7|10|TRBV6-1|few
ASSVSDYEQY
>TRBJ1-4|11|TRBV27|many
ASSIVGGAKLF
>TRBJ1-1|13|TRBV27|many
ASSTLGGGDTEAF
>TRBJ2-2|11|TRBV7-9|many
ASTGQGMGELF
>TRBJ2-3|12|TRBV6-5|NA
ASSRVRSTDTQY
>TRBJ1-2|12|TRBV12-3/TRBV12-4|many
ASSFGQGLARYT
>TRBJ2-7|12|TRBV7-2|many
ASSLVGEGWEQY
>TRBJ1-3|13|TRBV5-6|few
ASSSRDSYRNTIY
>TRBJ1-1|8|TRBV20-1|many
SASRAEAF
>TRBJ1-5|13|TRBV6-1|NA
ASSETDRGNQPQH
>TRBJ1-2|13|TRBV12-3/TRBV12-4|many
ASSLAGQGDYGYT
>TRBJ2-2|17|TRBV10-3|few
AISASPGLGVSGTGELF
>TRBJ2-4|10|TRBV12-3/TRBV12-4|many
ASSGGGTIQY
>TRBJ2-7|8|TRBV6-6|few
ATGREEQY
>TRBJ1-5|13|TRBV7-4|NA
ASSSNGCRVQPQH
>TRBJ2-5|16|TRBV3-1|NA
ALCHLPGQGARRETQY
>TRBJ2-1|13|TRBV9|few
ASSVFEAGGNEQF
>TRBJ2-1|14|TRBV7-9|many
ASSALLALNYNEQF
>TRBJ2-1|14|TRBV20-1|many
SARDSYSGEYNEQF
>TRBJ2-2|16|TRBV3-1|NA
ASSQDVAGVDQTGELF
>TRBJ2-7|11|TRBV20-1|many
SASNSQAGEQY
>TRBJ1-2|9|TRBV29-1|few
SGRTGNGYT
>TRBJ2-2|14|TRBV28|few
ASSLWATGTGGELF
>TRBJ2-1|11|TRBV7-2|many
ASSRQGYNEQF
>TRBJ2-5|13|TRBV5-1|many
ASSLRTGGEETQY
>TRBJ1-2|12|TRBV15|many
ATSRDRGGGGYT
>TRBJ1-6|11|TRBV28|NA
ASETTNNSPLH
>TRBJ2-2|12|TRBV25-1|few
ASSGDTGTGELF
>TRBJ2-5|11|TRBV20-1|few
SARRGLEKTQY
>TRBJ2-1|11|TRBV29-1|many
SAKGTSGNEQF
>TRBJ2-7|15|TRBV5-5|many
ASTSDRAHIAGYEQY
>TRBJ2-1|16|TRBV7-3|many
ASSLIAGDPRRDNEQF
>TRBJ1-5|13|TRBV20-1|many
SARDRVNSNQPQH
>TRBJ2-1|15|TRBV21-1|many
ASTPLLARIRVNEQF
>TRBJ2-1|14|TRBV9|many
ASSASGQPPYNEQF
>TRBJ2-4|14|TRBV20-1|many
SATDSSGGAKNIQY
>TRBJ2-2|13|TRBV18|few
ASSPSRGTPGELF